The subject of this entry is one TCR beta chain. Its cognate antigen is unknown. The length of the CDR3 is 17 residues. Germline CDR1 LNHNV, CDR2 YYDKDF (reference sequence). The V gene end was trimmed by 2 bases and the J gene end by 0 bases; junction bases not matched to a gene: 7. The entry originates in a study of CD8+ T cells in alopecia areata. Treatment meaning: oral pan-JAK inhibitor, 5-10 mg twice daily. Findings and limits, study-wide: Scalp sequencing captures resident alphabeta T cells of normal skin too.

Reverse transcription of extracted RNA yielded cDNA, which provided the sequencing template. Method: immunoSEQ multiplex PCR; TCRdb's copy keeps in-frame clones and lacks some. Of around 150,000 clones listed, roughly 65% are singletons. The material was CD4+ T cells sorted from blood, obtained at week 4, from a patient treated with tofacitinib. The receptor comes from a human donor with alopecia areata. The rearrangement joins TRBV15 to TRBJ1-5; 7 nucleotides align to TRBD1. This CDR3 is CATSRFEDRFSNQPQHF. DNA for the CDR3: TGTGCCACCAGCAGATTTGAGGACAGGTTTAGCAATCAGCCCCAGCATTTT. Together with reference TRBV15 and TRBJ1-5, the CDR3 gives the full variable domain: DAMVIQNPRYQVTQFGKPVTLSCSQTLNHNVMYWYQQKSSQAPKLLFHYYDKDFNNEADTPDNFQSRRPNTSFCFLDIRSPGLGDTAMYLCATSRFEDRFSNQPQHFGDGTRLSIL.